This entry lists 29 T cell receptor beta chains sequenced from one sample in a study of blood T cell repertoires in COVID-19. Sequencing was performed with immunoSEQ multiplex PCR; in TCRdb, only in-frame clones are kept and a portion is missing. The sample yields about 80,000 clones, roughly four fifths seen once. Sample: peripheral blood. The receptors stem from a human donor in a cohort sampled during active COVID-19.

The J gene is TRBJ1-1, the V gene TRBV10-3; TRBD1 is a possible D gene (6 bases). The V end was cut by 3 bases, the J end by 6 bases, with 14 bases between. The CDR3 runs to 14 residues. The germline V gene encodes CDR1 ENHRY and CDR2 SYGVKD. CDR3 in DNA: TGTGCCATCAGTGACCTGGGGGGGGCCGCTGAAGCTTTCTTT. It codes for CAISDLGGAAEAFF.

The gene calls are TRBV6-1 and TRBJ1-2, with TRBD1 as a possible D gene (5 bases). The ends were cut back, 3 bases at V and 4 bases at J, with 15 bases in the middle. Looked up from germline, CDR1 is MNHNS and CDR2 is SASEGT. This CDR3 has 15 residues. CDR3 sequence (DNA): TGTGCCAGCAGTGAGCCAGGGAGGGGCTCCTATGGCTACACCTTC. It codes for CASSEPGRGSYGYTF.

V and J are TRBV19 and TRBJ1-1; D ambiguous. The CDR3 runs 15 residues. V was clipped by 6 bases and J by 1 base, with 15 bases between them. Per the germline V gene, CDR1 is LNHDA and CDR2 is SQIVND (reference sequence). The CDR3 DNA sequence: TGTGCCAGTAGCCAGCGAAAGGTGGGGAACACTGAAGCTTTCTTT. Translated: CASSQRKVGNTEAFF.

This CDR3 is CASSSGRRSSYNEQFF. For the CDR3, the DNA is TGTGCCAGCAGTTCAGGGCGGCGGAGCTCCTACAATGAGCAGTTCTTC. V and J are TRBV6-2 or TRBV6-3 and TRBJ2-1, with a weak D call TRBD1 (5 bases). Germline CDR1 and CDR2: MNHEY and SVGEGT. V shed 4 bases and J shed 0 bases, with 13 bases lying between them. The CDR3 contains 16 residues.

The chain uses TRBV11-2 and TRBJ2-7, with no clear D. The CDR3 has 14 residues. V shed 4 bases and J shed 2 bases, with 12 bases lying between them. CDR1 is SGHAT and CDR2 is FQNNGV in the germline V gene. The CDR3 nucleotides read TGTGCCAGCAGCTCTCACTCCCGGGCCTACGAGCAGTACTTC. Protein: CASSSHSRAYEQYF.

CDR3 bases: TGTGCCAGCAGTCACACCTACGAGCAGTACTTC. This sequence encodes CASSHTYEQYF. The V gene is TRBV28, the J gene TRBJ2-7; D is undetermined. This CDR3 comprises 11 residues. Deletions cut 5 bases from V and 2 bases from J, with 4 bases between. CDR1 is MDHEN, CDR2 SYDVKM, per germline.

This sequence joins TRBV27 and TRBJ2-7; 9 nucleotides match TRBD1. There are 16 residues in the CDR3. The trim removed 6 bases at V and 6 bases at J, leaving 15 bases unmatched. CDR1 is MNHEY, CDR2 SMNVEV, per germline (reference sequence). CDR3 protein: CASRDSGQGQLGEQYF. CDR3 nucleotides: TGTGCCAGCAGGGACTCGGGACAGGGACAACTCGGCGAGCAGTACTTC.

This sequence joins TRBV2 and TRBJ2-5; D is undetermined. Per germline, CDR1 SNHLY and CDR2 FYNNEI. CDR3 length: 12 residues. V dropped 6 bases and J dropped 5 bases, with 10 bases sitting between them. CDR3 residues: CASRRPGETQYF. DNA for the CDR3: TGTGCCAGCAGACGGCCCGGGGAGACCCAGTACTTC.

This clone was seen a single time. The gene calls are TRBV18 and TRBJ1-5; 9 bases are a match to TRBD1. V lost 4 bases and J lost 4; bases outside the gene matches: 2. Germline V gives CDR1 KGHSH, CDR2 LQKENI. CDR3 length: 14 residues. Here the CDR3 reads CASSQGQGNQPQHF. In nucleotides, the CDR3 is TGTGCCAGCTCACAGGGACAGGGAAATCAGCCCCAGCATTTT.

The chain combines TRBV6-5 with TRBJ1-3, with no clear D. Trimming removed 7 bases from V and 0 bases from J, with 10 bases in between. Germline V gives CDR1 MNHEY, CDR2 SVGAGI. The CDR3 consists of 14 residues. DNA of the CDR3: TGTGCCAGCAACACAGCCTCCTCTGGAAACACCATATATTTT. This gives the protein CASNTASSGNTIYF.

The V and J genes are TRBV18 and TRBJ1-3, with D unresolved. Between the trimmed V and J ends, which lost 4 bases and 4 bases, there was a span of 14 bases. The V gene's germline CDR1 is KGHSH and CDR2 LQKENI. CDR3 length equals 15 residues. This CDR3 reads CASSQVEDLGNTIYF. The CDR3 coding sequence is TGTGCCAGCTCACAGGTTGAGGATCTGGGAAACACCATATATTTT.

The chain uses TRBV2 and TRBJ1-3; 7 bases align to TRBD1. V lost 7 bases to trimming and J lost 7 bases; unmatched junction nucleotides: 10. The CDR3 is 14 residues long. Germline loops: CDR1 SNHLY, CDR2 FYNNEI. For the CDR3, the DNA is TGTGCCAGCAAACACAGGGGAAGTGGGAACACCATATATTTT. Its protein is CASKHRGSGNTIYF.

This rearrangement joins TRBV19 to TRBJ2-1; the D gene is possibly TRBD2 (6 bases). The germline V gene encodes CDR1 LNHDA and CDR2 SQIVND (reference sequence). The CDR3 covers 19 residues. V lost 2 bases to trimming and J lost 1 base, with 21 bases between them. The CDR3 reads CASSIPRQGGSTSYNEQFF. DNA for the CDR3: TGTGCCAGTAGTATACCAAGGCAGGGAGGTAGTACATCCTACAATGAGCAGTTCTTC.

This rearrangement joins TRBV2 to TRBJ2-5; a weak D match, TRBD2 (5 bases). In germline, CDR1 is SNHLY, CDR2 FYNNEI. V was clipped by 2 bases and J by 3 bases, with 10 bases between them. This CDR3 has 14 amino acids. CDR3 bases: TGTGCCAGCAGTGAATCCCTAGCAGAAGAGACCCAGTACTTC. Translated: CASSESLAEETQYF.

The chain has TRBV7-6 and TRBJ1-2; 7 bases are shared with TRBD1. This CDR3 has 14 residues. Germline V gene sequence: CDR1 SGHVS, CDR2 FNYEAQ. V was pared by 4 bases and J by 2 bases, with 4 bases of the junction left unmatched. DNA for the CDR3: TGTGCCAGCAGCTCAAACAGGGGAAACTATGGCTACACCTTC. This sequence encodes CASSSNRGNYGYTF. Full variable domain (missing parts from reference TRBV7-6 and TRBJ1-2): GAGVSQSPRYKVTKRGQDVALRCDPISGHVSLYWYRQALGQGPEFLTYFNYEAQQDKSGLPNDRFSAERPEGSISTLTIQRTEQRDSAMYRCASSSNRGNYGYTFGSGTRLTVV.

This chain joins TRBV5-4 and TRBJ2-2, with 9 bases fitting TRBD1. V lost 1 base to trimming and J lost 5 bases; unmatched junction nucleotides: 3. Germline lookup yields CDR1 SGHNT and CDR2 YYREEE (reference sequence). The CDR3 contains 15 residues. CDR3 protein: CASSLTGGGTGELFF. CDR3 bases: TGTGCCAGCAGCTTGACAGGGGGCGGAACCGGGGAGCTGTTTTTT. Filled out from reference TRBV5-4 and TRBJ2-2, the complete variable domain reads ETGVTQSPTHLIKTRGQQVTLRCSSQSGHNTVSWYQQALGQGPQFIFQYYREEENGRGNFPPRFSGLQFPNYSSELNVNALELDDSALYLCASSLTGGGTGELFFGEGSRLTVL.

The genes are TRBV11-1 and TRBJ2-3; D unclear. The CDR3 consists of 14 residues. V was trimmed by 4 bases and J by 0 bases, leaving 8 bases between them. Per germline, CDR1 SGHAT and CDR2 FQDESV (reference sequence). CDR3 sequence: CASSSLTSTDTQYF. The CDR3 coding sequence is TGTGCCAGCAGCTCCCTGACTAGCACAGATACGCAGTATTTT.

The chain has TRBV28 and TRBJ2-7; 12 positions match TRBD2. Per the germline V gene, CDR1 is MDHEN and CDR2 is SYDVKM. The CDR3 spans 17 residues. Losses at the gene ends were 1 base for V and 3 bases for J; bases not matched to a gene: 7. CDR3 nucleotide sequence: TGTGCCAGCAGTTTATCGGCTAGCGGGGGGGCCATCTACGAGCAGTACTTC. It yields the protein CASSLSASGGAIYEQYF.

V and J are TRBV6-2 or TRBV6-3 and TRBJ1-5, with 8 nucleotides matching TRBD1. The CDR3 length is 19 residues. Trimming removed 0 bases from V and 4 bases from J; junction bases left unmatched: 14. Looked up from germline, CDR1 is MNHEY and CDR2 is SVGEGT. This CDR3 reads CASSYSQDRGARRNQPQHF. As DNA, the CDR3 is TGTGCCAGCAGTTACTCCCAAGACAGGGGCGCCCGTAGAAATCAGCCCCAGCATTTT.

The chain couples TRBV19 to TRBJ1-1; 8 bases are shared with TRBD1. Per germline, CDR1 LNHDA and CDR2 SQIVND (reference sequence). The V and J ends lost 3 bases and 4 bases, in that order; junction bases with no gene match: 4. The CDR3 loop spans 14 amino acids. CDR3 residues: CASSIRQGSTEAFF. The CDR3 bases are TGTGCCAGTAGTATCCGACAGGGGTCCACTGAAGCTTTCTTT.

This rearrangement joins TRBV28 to TRBJ1-2; unclear D gene. Trimming cost V 3 bases and J 8 bases, with 7 bases left between them. The CDR3 runs 11 residues. CDR1 MDHEN and CDR2 SYDVKM come from the germline V gene. The CDR3 coding sequence is TGTGCCAGCAGTTTTTTACGGGGCTACACCTTC. This encodes CASSFLRGYTF.

The chain uses TRBV19 and TRBJ1-2, with TRBD1 as a possible D gene (6 bases). Germline values: CDR1 LNHDA, CDR2 SQIVND (reference sequence). V was cut by 4 bases and J by 4 bases, with 13 bases left in between. The CDR3 contains 14 residues. The CDR3 coding sequence is TGTGCCAGTAGTACAGGGGCTCGCAGCTATGGCTACACCTTC. The encoded protein is CASSTGARSYGYTF.

CDR3 residues: CASSSRRQSTDTQYF. CDR3 nucleotide sequence: TGTGCCAGCAGCTCCAGGAGGCAGTCCACAGATACGCAGTATTTT. This chain joins TRBV5-4 and TRBJ2-3; possibly TRBD2 for D (5 bases). The ends were cut back, 3 bases at V and 2 bases at J, with 13 bases in the middle. Germline V gene sequence: CDR1 SGHNT, CDR2 YYREEE (reference sequence). This CDR3 is 15 amino acids long. The full variable domain, its missing parts supplied by reference TRBV5-4 and TRBJ2-3, is ETGVTQSPTHLIKTRGQQVTLRCSSQSGHNTVSWYQQALGQGPQFIFQYYREEENGRGNFPPRFSGLQFPNYSSELNVNALELDDSALYLCASSSRRQSTDTQYFGPGTRLTVL.

The V and J genes are TRBV7-2 and TRBJ2-3; 9 positions agree with TRBD2. V dropped 0 bases and J dropped 6; count of bases not matched to a gene: 13. The length of the CDR3 is 18 residues. Per the germline V gene, CDR1 is SGHTA and CDR2 is FQGNSA. The CDR3 coding sequence is TGTGCCAGCAGCTTAGCGCGGGGGATGCGGGGGGGCTCGGATACGCAGTATTTT. The encoded protein is CASSLARGMRGGSDTQYF.

The gene calls are TRBV2 and TRBJ2-3; tentative D call: TRBD2 (6 bases). The CDR3 covers 15 residues. Germline V gene lookup returns CDR1 SNHLY and CDR2 FYNNEI. The germline V and J ends were trimmed by 6 bases and 3 bases, with 16 bases remaining between them. Written as DNA, the CDR3 is TGTGCCAGCAGGGCATTTTCGGGGGAGACAGATACGCAGTATTTT. Amino acid sequence: CASRAFSGETDTQYF.

The V call is TRBV7-9, the J call TRBJ1-1; TRBD1 matches at 7 bases. Unmatched junction bases numbered 19, after V lost 4 bases and J lost 5 bases. CDR1 and CDR2 from the germline V gene are SEHNR and FQNEAQ (reference sequence). There are 18 residues in the CDR3. DNA for the CDR3: TGTGCCAGCAGCTCGTATCGAACCGGGACAGTCTTCGAAACTGAAGCTTTCTTT. It encodes CASSSYRTGTVFETEAFF. Using reference TRBV7-9 and TRBJ1-1 for the parts outside the CDR3, the full variable domain is DTGVSQNPRHKITKRGQNVTFRCDPISEHNRLYWYRQTLGQGPEFLTYFQNEAQLEKSRLLSDRFSAERPKGSFSTLEIQRTEQGDSAMYLCASSSYRTGTVFETEAFFGQGTRLTVV.

The V gene is TRBV6-1, the J gene TRBJ1-3; 7 positions match TRBD1. After removal of 2 bases from V and 2 bases from J, the junction contained 9 bases not matched to a gene. The CDR3 has 17 residues. From germline, CDR1 is MNHNS and CDR2 SASEGT. CDR3 sequence: CASSEILTGVAGNTIYF. The DNA for the CDR3 is TGTGCCAGCAGTGAAATACTTACAGGGGTCGCTGGAAACACCATATATTTT.

The rearrangement uses TRBV5-4 and TRBJ2-3; D remains ambiguous. CDR3 size: 13 residues. Germline values: CDR1 SGHNT, CDR2 YYREEE (reference sequence). Trimming cost V 1 base and J 6 bases, with 9 bases left between them. The CDR3 region has the DNA TGTGCCAGCAGCTTGTCTACGCCCGATACGCAGTATTTT. Amino acids: CASSLSTPDTQYF.

This clone was recorded a few times. V is TRBV5-1 and J is TRBJ2-7; a possible D gene is TRBD2 (5 bases). V dropped 0 bases and J dropped 2 bases, with 6 bases sitting between them. The CDR3 spans 13 residues. Per germline, CDR1 SGHRS and CDR2 YFSETQ. For the CDR3, the DNA is TGCGCCAGCAGCTTGGCGGGAACCTACGAGCAGTACTTC. Encoded protein: CASSLAGTYEQYF.